This section outlines one TCR beta chain sequence together with its context. This clonotype showed up many times. The antigen it recognizes is unknown. Nothing much larger sits one base from this clone, and base qualities are not available. The germline V end is reduced by 1 base and the J end by 3 bases; junction bases left unmatched: 0. Measured from the cysteine to the phenylalanine, the CDR3 is 15 residues long. CDR3 DNA only is kept here, 45 bases in frame from base 1. CDR1 and CDR2 are drawn from the germline V gene (reference sequence): LGHDT, YNNKEL. The entry originates in a study of T-cell memory formation after mild COVID-19 (dated by TCRdb to the early 2020s). In the study overall: TCR sequence clusters from the two donors were largely donor specific. In two donors, T-cell clones that expanded and contracted after mild COVID-19 were followed by sequencing TCRalpha and TCRbeta repertoires longitudinally. The cohort was made up of two young adult volunteers, one female and one male, who were previously healthy. Here is what the overall study found, with its caveats: Contracting CD4+ clones appeared mostly in the CM and EM memory subsets, whereas CD8+ clones were enriched in EMRA. Some responding clones were detected in pre-infection memory, suggesting pre-existing cross-reactive memory T cells joined the SARS-CoV-2 response. The study covered only a couple of mild cases, and larger cohorts including severe cases with pre-infection samples were considered necessary. Clones that contracted from day 15 to 85 showed balanced CD4/CD8 phenotypes, whereas a second wave of clones that expanded from day 15 to 37 leaned towards CD4+. The second-wave clones that peaked on day 37 were not confirmed to be SARS-CoV-2 specific.

The instrument was an Illumina NovaSeq 6000. cDNA libraries for TCRalpha and TCRbeta were prepared by 5'RACE using constant-segment primers, with sample barcodes and unique molecular identifiers added. Trizol reagent was used to extract RNA from every sample. Library amplification was performed in two PCR steps, and a second sample barcode and Illumina TruSeq adapters were introduced in the second step. Sequencing of the libraries was done on an Illumina NovaSeq, producing 2 x 150 bp paired-end reads. The paper's data handling went like this. Demultiplexing of reads and collapsing into UMI-guided consensus sequences were performed with migec v1.2.7. Using mixcr v2.1.11, UMI consensuses were aligned to TRA and TRB V and J templates and then assembled into clonotypes. A clonotype was counted as expanded or contracted only if both edgeR and NoisET called the change significant, with noise models trained on biological replicates. For edgeR calls, a false discovery rate-adjusted p below 0.01 and a log2 fold-change threshold of 1 were applied. As an exploratory analysis of dynamics, PCA with hierarchical clustering was applied to max-normalized trajectories of the 1000 most abundant clonotypes. Separately sequenced CD4+ and CD8+ repertoires were used to assign the CD4 or CD8 phenotype of responding clones. TCRdb trimmed public reads at Q25 via fastp, called clones via MiXCR and kept in-frame beta chains. Duplicate CDR3 protein sequences are folded into a single record with the most common DNA and genes. TCRdb assigned the V and J calls; the authors' analysis was not used. This sample comprises over 150,000 distinct CDR3 sequences, roughly 23% of them detected only once. The ten largest clonotypes hold 20% to 25% of the sample.

Ficoll-Paque density gradient centrifugation was used to isolate PBMCs. The sequence derives from an adult woman who had mild COVID-19 (a few samples of this study predate the infection). The sample titles of this study are shuffled in the database, so cell type and time point are left out; the donor was told from shared clones. The sequencing sample was made of PBMCs or a T cell subset sorted from them (not recorded which). The sequence joins TRBV3-1 to TRBJ2-7; 13 middle bases align to TRBD2. The DNA sequence is TGTGCCAGCAGCCAAGGACTAGCGGGGGGCTACGAGCAGTACTTC. It specifies CASSQGLAGGYEQYF.